This entry describes one T cell receptor (beta chain). Its specificity is not known. CDR1 and CDR2 from the germline V gene are MNHEY and SVGEGT. The CDR3 has 13 residues. The data are from a study of T cells expressing NK-cell markers. The overall study: TCR beta repertoires came from sorted CD3+CD56+NKG2C+, CD3+CD56+NKG2C- and CD3+CD56-NKG2C+ T cells. Among eight sequenced donors, seven carried HCMV seropositivity while one was seronegative. General study points: Also leading the CD3+CD56-NKG2C+ fraction in a handful of donors were these clonotypes. Dominant NKG2C+ clonotypes were found to form about 1.0-7.0% of CD8+ T cells in over 5 donors.

TCRdb derives one entry per CDR3 protein from the 5' RACE reads, leaving out DNA. This sample's clone table lists about 550,000 distinct CDR3 sequences. The sequence came from a man between 18 and 35 years old in good health. Sequenced sample: blood T cells: a sorted CD56 or NKG2C T cell subset, CD4+ or CD8+ T cells, or bulk PBMC T cells (not recorded which). The rearrangement uses TRBV6-2 or TRBV6-3 and TRBJ2-1; TCRdb's assignment of TRBD1 cannot be checked, as there is no DNA. CDR3 residues: CASSYGSGQEQFF.